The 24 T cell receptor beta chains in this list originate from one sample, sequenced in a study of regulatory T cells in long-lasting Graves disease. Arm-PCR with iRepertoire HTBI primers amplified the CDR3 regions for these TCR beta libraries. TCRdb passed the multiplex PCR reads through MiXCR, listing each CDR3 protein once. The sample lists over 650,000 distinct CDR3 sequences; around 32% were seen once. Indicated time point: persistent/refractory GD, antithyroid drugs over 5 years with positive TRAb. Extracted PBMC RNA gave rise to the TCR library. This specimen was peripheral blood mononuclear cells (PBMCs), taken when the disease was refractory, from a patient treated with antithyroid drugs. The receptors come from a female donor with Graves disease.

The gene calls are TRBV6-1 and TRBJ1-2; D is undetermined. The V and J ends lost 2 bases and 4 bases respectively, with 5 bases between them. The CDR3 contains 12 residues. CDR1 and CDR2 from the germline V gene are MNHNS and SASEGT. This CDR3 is CASSERTYGYTF. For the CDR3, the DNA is TGTGCCAGCAGTGAAAGGACCTATGGCTACACCTTC.

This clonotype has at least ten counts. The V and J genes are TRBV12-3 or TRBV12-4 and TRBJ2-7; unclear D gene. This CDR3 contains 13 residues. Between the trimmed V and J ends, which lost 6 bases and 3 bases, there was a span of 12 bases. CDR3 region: CASSLGPYYEQYF. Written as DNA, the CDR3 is TGTGCCAGCAGCCTCGGACCCTACTACGAGCAGTACTTC.

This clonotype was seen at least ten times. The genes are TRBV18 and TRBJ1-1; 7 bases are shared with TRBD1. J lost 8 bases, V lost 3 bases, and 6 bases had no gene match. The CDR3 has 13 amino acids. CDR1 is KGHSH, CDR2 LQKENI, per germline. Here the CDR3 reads CASSPGQSTEAFF. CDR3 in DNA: TGTGCCAGCTCACCGGGACAGAGCACAGAAGCTTTCTTT.

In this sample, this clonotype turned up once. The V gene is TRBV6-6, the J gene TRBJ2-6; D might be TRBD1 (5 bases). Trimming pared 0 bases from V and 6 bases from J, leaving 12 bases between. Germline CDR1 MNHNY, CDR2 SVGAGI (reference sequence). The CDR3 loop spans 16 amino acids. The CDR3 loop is CASSYSGWGEANVLTF. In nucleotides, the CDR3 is TGTGCCAGCAGTTACTCGGGGTGGGGCGAGGCCAACGTCCTGACTTTC.

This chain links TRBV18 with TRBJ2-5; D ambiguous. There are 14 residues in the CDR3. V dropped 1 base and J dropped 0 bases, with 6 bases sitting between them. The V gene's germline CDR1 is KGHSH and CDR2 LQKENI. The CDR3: CASSPLDNQETQYF. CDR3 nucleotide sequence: TGTGCCAGCTCACCACTTGACAACCAAGAGACCCAGTACTTC. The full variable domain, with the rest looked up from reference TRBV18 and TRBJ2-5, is NAGVMQNPRHLVRRRGQEARLRCSPMKGHSHVYWYRQLPEEGLKFMVYLQKENIIDESGMPKERFSAEFPKEGPSILRIQQVVRGDSAAYFCASSPLDNQETQYFGPGTRLLVL.

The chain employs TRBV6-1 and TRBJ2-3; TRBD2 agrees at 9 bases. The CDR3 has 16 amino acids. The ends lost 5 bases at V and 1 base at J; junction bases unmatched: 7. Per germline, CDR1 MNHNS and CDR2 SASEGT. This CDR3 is CASSRPTSGGTDTQYF. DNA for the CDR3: TGTGCCAGCAGTCGCCCGACTAGCGGTGGCACAGATACGCAGTATTTT.

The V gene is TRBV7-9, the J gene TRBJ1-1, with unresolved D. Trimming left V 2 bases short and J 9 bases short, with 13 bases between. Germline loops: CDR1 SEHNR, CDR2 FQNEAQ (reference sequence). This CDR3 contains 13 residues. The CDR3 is CASSLTQETKAFF. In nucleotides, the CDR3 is TGTGCCAGCAGCTTAACCCAAGAGACAAAAGCTTTCTTT.

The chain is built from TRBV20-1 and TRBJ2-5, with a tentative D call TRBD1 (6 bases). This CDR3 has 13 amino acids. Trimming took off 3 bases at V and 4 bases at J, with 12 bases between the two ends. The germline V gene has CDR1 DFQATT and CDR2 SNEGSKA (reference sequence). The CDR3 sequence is CSASQVRGETQYF. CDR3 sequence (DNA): TGCAGTGCTAGCCAAGTCAGGGGAGAGACCCAGTACTTC.

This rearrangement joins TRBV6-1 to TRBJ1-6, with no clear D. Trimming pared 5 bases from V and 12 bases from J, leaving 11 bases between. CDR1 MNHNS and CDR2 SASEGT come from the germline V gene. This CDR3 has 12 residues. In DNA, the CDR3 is TGTGCCAGCAGTCGCCAGGAGCAACCCCTCCACTTT. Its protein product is CASSRQEQPLHF.

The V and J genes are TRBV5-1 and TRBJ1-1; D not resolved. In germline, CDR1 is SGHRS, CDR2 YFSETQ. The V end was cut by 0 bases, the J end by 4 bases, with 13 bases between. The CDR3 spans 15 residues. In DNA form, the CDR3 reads TGCGCCAGCAGCTTGGCCGGAGCGTGGGGCACTGAAGCTTTCTTT. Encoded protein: CASSLAGAWGTEAFF. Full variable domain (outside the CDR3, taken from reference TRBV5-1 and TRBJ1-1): KAGVTQTPRYLIKTRGQQVTLSCSPISGHRSVSWYQQTPGQGLQFLFEYFSETQRNKGNFPGRFSGRQFSNSRSEMNVSTLELGDSALYLCASSLAGAWGTEAFFGQGTRLTVV.

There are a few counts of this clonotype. The CDR3 here is CASITGGVGNTEAFF. CDR3 sequence (DNA): TGTGCCAGCATTACCGGGGGCGTCGGAAACACTGAAGCTTTCTTT. The chain has TRBV28 and TRBJ1-1, with a weak D call TRBD1 (6 bases). The germline V gene encodes CDR1 MDHEN and CDR2 SYDVKM. The V end lost 7 bases, the J end lost 2 bases, and 17 bases lay between the germline ends. This CDR3 spans 15 amino acids.

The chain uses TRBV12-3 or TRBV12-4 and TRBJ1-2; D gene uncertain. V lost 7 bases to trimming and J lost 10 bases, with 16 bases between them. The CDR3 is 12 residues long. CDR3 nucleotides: TGTGCCAGCACCTCCGGACCCCTCCTCTACACCTTC. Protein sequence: CASTSGPLLYTF.

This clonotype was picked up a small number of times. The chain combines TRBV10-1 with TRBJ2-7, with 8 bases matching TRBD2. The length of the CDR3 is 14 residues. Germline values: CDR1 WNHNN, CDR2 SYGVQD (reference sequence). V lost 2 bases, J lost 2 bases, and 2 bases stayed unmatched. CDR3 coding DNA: TGCGCCAGCAGTGAGGGGACTAGTACCTACGAGCAGTACTTC. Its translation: CASSEGTSTYEQYF.

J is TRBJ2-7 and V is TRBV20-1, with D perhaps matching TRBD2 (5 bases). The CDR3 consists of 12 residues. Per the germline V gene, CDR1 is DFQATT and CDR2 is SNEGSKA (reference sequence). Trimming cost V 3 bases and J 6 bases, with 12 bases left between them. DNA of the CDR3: TGCAGTGCTAGTAATTTGGCGGGCGAGCAGTACTTC. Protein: CSASNLAGEQYF.

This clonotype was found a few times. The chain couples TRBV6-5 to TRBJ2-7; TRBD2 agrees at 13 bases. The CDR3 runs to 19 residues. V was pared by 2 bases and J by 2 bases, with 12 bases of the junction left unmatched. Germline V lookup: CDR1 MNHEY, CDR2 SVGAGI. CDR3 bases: TGTGCCAGCAGTTACGCCGCAGGGACTAGCGGGACAAAAACCTACGAGCAGTACTTC. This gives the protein CASSYAAGTSGTKTYEQYF.

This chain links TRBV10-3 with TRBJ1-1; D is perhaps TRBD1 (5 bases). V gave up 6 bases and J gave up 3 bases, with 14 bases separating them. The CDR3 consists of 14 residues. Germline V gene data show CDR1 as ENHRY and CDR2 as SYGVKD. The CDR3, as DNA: TGTGCCATCAGAGCTACTTCCAGGGACACTGAAGCTTTCTTT. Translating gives CAIRATSRDTEAFF.

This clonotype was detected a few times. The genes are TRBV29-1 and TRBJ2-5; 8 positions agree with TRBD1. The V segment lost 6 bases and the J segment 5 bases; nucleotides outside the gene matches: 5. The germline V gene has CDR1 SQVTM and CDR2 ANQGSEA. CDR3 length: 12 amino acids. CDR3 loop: CSVQGAGETQYF. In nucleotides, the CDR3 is TGCAGCGTGCAGGGGGCTGGGGAGACCCAGTACTTC.

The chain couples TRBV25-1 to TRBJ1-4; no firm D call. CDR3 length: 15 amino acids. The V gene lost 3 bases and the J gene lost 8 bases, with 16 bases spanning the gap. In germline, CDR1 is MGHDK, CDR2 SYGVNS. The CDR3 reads CASSDTFVRDEKLFF. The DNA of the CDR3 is TGTGCCAGCAGTGATACCTTTGTTCGAGACGAAAAACTGTTTTTT. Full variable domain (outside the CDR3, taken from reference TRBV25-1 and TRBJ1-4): EADIYQTPRYLVIGTGKKITLECSQTMGHDKMYWYQQDPGMELHLIHYSYGVNSTEKGDLSSESTVSRIRTEHFPLTLESARPSHTSQYLCASSDTFVRDEKLFFGSGTQLSVL.

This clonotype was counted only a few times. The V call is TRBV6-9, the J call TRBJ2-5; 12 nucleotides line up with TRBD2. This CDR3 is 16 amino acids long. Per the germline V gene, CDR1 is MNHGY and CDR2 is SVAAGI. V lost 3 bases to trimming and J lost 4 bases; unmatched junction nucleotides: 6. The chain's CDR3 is CASSYPSGRARETQYF. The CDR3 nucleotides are TGTGCCAGCAGTTACCCTAGCGGGAGGGCCAGAGAGACCCAGTACTTC.

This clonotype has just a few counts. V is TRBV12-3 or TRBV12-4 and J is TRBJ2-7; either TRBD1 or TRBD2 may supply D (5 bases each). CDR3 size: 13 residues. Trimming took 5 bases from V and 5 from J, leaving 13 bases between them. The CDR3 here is CASSPTRGDEQYF. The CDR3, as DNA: TGTGCCAGCAGTCCCACCCGAGGGGACGAGCAGTACTTC.

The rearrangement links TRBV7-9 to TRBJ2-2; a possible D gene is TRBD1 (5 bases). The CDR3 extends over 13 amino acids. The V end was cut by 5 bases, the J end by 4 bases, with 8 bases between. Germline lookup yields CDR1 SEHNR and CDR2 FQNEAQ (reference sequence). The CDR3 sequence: CASSARATGELFF. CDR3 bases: TGTGCCAGCAGCGCCAGGGCCACCGGGGAGCTGTTTTTT. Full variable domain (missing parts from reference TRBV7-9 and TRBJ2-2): DTGVSQNPRHKITKRGQNVTFRCDPISEHNRLYWYRQTLGQGPEFLTYFQNEAQLEKSRLLSDRFSAERPKGSFSTLEIQRTEQGDSAMYLCASSARATGELFFGEGSRLTVL.

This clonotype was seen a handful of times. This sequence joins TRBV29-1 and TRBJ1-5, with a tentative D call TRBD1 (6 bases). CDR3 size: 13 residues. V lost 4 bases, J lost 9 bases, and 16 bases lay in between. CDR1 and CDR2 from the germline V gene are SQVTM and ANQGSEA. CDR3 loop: CSVGGGSSTPQHF. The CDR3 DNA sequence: TGCAGCGTTGGAGGGGGTTCGTCGACGCCCCAGCATTTT.

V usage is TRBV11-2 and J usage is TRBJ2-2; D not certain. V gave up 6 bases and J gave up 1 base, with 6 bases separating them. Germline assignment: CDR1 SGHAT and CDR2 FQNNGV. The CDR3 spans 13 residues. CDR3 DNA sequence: TGTGCCAGCAGGTGGGGGAACACCGGGGAGCTGTTTTTT. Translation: CASRWGNTGELFF. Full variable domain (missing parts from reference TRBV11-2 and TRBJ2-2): EAGVAQSPRYKIIEKRQSVAFWCNPISGHATLYWYQQILGQGPKLLIQFQNNGVVDDSQLPKDRFSAERLKGVDSTLKIQPAKLEDSAVYLCASRWGNTGELFFGEGSRLTVL.

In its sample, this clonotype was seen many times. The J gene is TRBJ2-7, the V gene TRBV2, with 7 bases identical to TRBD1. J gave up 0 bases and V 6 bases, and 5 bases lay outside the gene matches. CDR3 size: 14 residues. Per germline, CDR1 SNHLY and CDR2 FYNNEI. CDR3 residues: CASSYDRASYEQYF. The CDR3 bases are TGTGCCAGCAGCTACGACAGGGCCTCCTACGAGCAGTACTTC.